This passage covers 20 T cell receptor beta chains from one sample sequenced in a study of vaccination and CD4 T cells after COVID-19. The treatment: approximately nine-day PBMC culture with coronavirus spike peptide pools or control peptides (ViraFEST assay). The assay that was used to sequence DNA from cultured CD4+ T cells was the Oncomine TCR Beta short-read assay. TCRdb ran MiXCR on the PCR reads and lists one entry per CDR3 protein. The repertoire holds over 9,500 distinct CDR3 sequences, with about 50% as singletons. For these TCRs, the target antigens are not known. The input for sequencing was cultured CD4+ T cells from blood, taken after SARS-CoV-2 vaccination. The source is a human donor with COVID-19.

The chain uses TRBV5-4 and TRBJ2-3; D gene uncertain. V lost 0 bases to trimming and J lost 4 bases, with 6 bases between them. Germline lookup yields CDR1 SGHNT and CDR2 YYREEE (reference sequence). This CDR3 comprises 13 residues. Here the CDR3 DNA reads TGTGCCAGCAGCTTGGGTGGGCCAGATACGCAGTATTTT. Protein sequence: CASSLGGPDTQYF. The variable domain in full, completed from reference TRBV5-4 and TRBJ2-3, reads ETGVTQSPTHLIKTRGQQVTLRCSSQSGHNTVSWYQQALGQGPQFIFQYYREEENGRGNFPPRFSGLQFPNYSSELNVNALELDDSALYLCASSLGGPDTQYFGPGTRLTVL.

The rearrangement uses TRBV2 and TRBJ2-3, with 9 bases aligning to TRBD2. The CDR3 runs 16 residues. V was pared by 6 bases and J by 5 bases, with 12 bases of the junction left unmatched. Per the germline V gene, CDR1 is SNHLY and CDR2 is FYNNEI. The CDR3 sequence is CASRGRAGGPVDTQYF. The CDR3 nucleotides read TGTGCCAGCAGGGGACGGGCGGGGGGGCCGGTAGATACGCAGTATTTT.

The chain links TRBV7-3 to TRBJ2-1; 8 nucleotides line up with TRBD1. Germline V gene sequence: CDR1 SGHTA, CDR2 FQGTGA. This CDR3 is 15 amino acids long. J gave up 0 bases and V 2 bases, and 0 bases lay outside the gene matches. CDR3 residues: CASSLDRGSYNEQFF. The CDR3 DNA follows: TGTGCCAGCAGCTTAGACAGGGGCTCCTACAATGAGCAGTTCTTC. The variable domain in full, completed from reference TRBV7-3 and TRBJ2-1, reads GAGVSQTPSNKVTEKGKYVELRCDPISGHTALYWYRQSLGQGPEFLIYFQGTGAADDSGLPNDRFFAVRPEGSVSTLKIQRTERGDSAVYLCASSLDRGSYNEQFFGPGTRLTVL.

The CDR3 loop reads CASSYQGPHNSPLHF. The CDR3 coding sequence is TGTGCCAGCAGTTATCAGGGTCCCCATAATTCACCCCTCCACTTT. This chain links TRBV6-5 with TRBJ1-6; TRBD1 is a possible D gene (5 bases). V was trimmed by 3 bases and J by 5 bases, leaving 11 bases between them. CDR3 length: 15 residues. Germline lookup yields CDR1 MNHEY and CDR2 SVGAGI.

The chain couples TRBV11-1 to TRBJ1-6, with D uncertain. V was clipped by 9 bases and J by 6 bases, with 18 bases between them. CDR1 is SGHAT and CDR2 is FQDESV in the germline V gene (reference sequence). CDR3 size: 15 residues. In nucleotides, the CDR3 is TGTGCCAGTCAAGCCGGACGGAACCTTAATTCACCCCTCCACTTT. Protein: CASQAGRNLNSPLHF. Based on the CDR3 plus reference TRBV11-1 and TRBJ1-6, the full variable domain is EAEVAQSPRYKITEKSQAVAFWCDPISGHATLYWYRQILGQGPELLVQFQDESVVDDSQLPKDRFSAERLKGVDSTLKIQPAELGDSAMYLCASQAGRNLNSPLHFGNGTRLTVT.

The rearrangement links TRBV28 to TRBJ2-7, with TRBD1 matching over 9 bases. With V trimmed by 0 bases and J by 3 bases, 0 bases remained unmatched. The CDR3 is made up of 14 amino acids. Germline lookup yields CDR1 MDHEN and CDR2 SYDVKM. The CDR3 sequence is CASSLWDRGYEQYF. CDR3 nucleotide sequence: TGTGCCAGCAGTTTATGGGACAGGGGCTACGAGCAGTACTTC. Full variable domain (missing parts from reference TRBV28 and TRBJ2-7): DVKVTQSSRYLVKRTGEKVFLECVQDMDHENMFWYRQDPGLGLRLIYFSYDVKMKEKGDIPEGYSVSREKKERFSLILESASTNQTSMYLCASSLWDRGYEQYFGPGTRLTVT.

This clonotype occurred a few times. This chain connects TRBV19 to TRBJ1-6; 7 nucleotides match TRBD1. The V gene's germline CDR1 is LNHDA and CDR2 SQIVND (reference sequence). J was trimmed by 8 bases and V by 4 bases; bases with no gene match: 2. The CDR3 runs 13 residues. CDR3 protein: CASSSQGDSPLHF. CDR3 sequence (DNA): TGTGCCAGTAGTAGTCAGGGGGATTCACCCCTCCACTTT.

This clonotype was detected a few times. The chain is built from TRBV19 and TRBJ2-4, with D possibly TRBD2 on 7 matching bases. Germline lookup yields CDR1 LNHDA and CDR2 SQIVND (reference sequence). Trimming pared 6 bases from V and 6 bases from J, leaving 12 bases between. The CDR3 is made up of 13 amino acids. The CDR3 coding sequence is TGTGCCAGTAGCTCGGGGGGCGGAAACATTCAGTACTTC. Protein sequence: CASSSGGGNIQYF.

CDR3 bases: TGCAGTGCTAGGAGGGATCCCAATGGCAATCAGCCCCAGCATTTT. Translation gives CSARRDPNGNQPQHF. The V call is TRBV20-1, the J call TRBJ1-5; unclear D gene. There are 15 residues in the CDR3. Trimming pared 3 bases from V and 2 bases from J, leaving 14 bases between. Germline CDR1 reads DFQATT; CDR2 reads SNEGSKA (reference sequence).

The chain links TRBV6-2 or TRBV6-3 to TRBJ1-1; 10 bases align to TRBD1. The germline CDR1 and CDR2 sequences are MNHEY and SVGEGT. CDR3 length: 13 residues. The V gene end was trimmed by 6 bases and the J gene end by 5 bases; junction bases not matched to a gene: 3. The CDR3 DNA sequence: TGTGCCAGCAGGGACAGGGGGTGGACTGAAGCTTTCTTT. It yields the protein CASRDRGWTEAFF.

The chain employs TRBV4-3 and TRBJ1-6; D unresolved. Germline lookup yields CDR1 LGHNA and CDR2 YSLEER. Trimming left V 0 bases short and J 7 bases short, with 10 bases between. CDR3 length: 15 residues. The CDR3 region is CASSQDWAKNSPLHF. The CDR3, as DNA: TGCGCCAGCAGCCAAGATTGGGCCAAGAATTCACCCCTCCACTTT.

This clonotype was counted only a few times. This CDR3 reads CASSLELETQYF. CDR3 nucleotide sequence: TGCGCCAGCAGCTTGGAGCTGGAGACCCAGTACTTC. The chain has TRBV5-1 and TRBJ2-5; D not certain. V was shortened by 0 bases and J by 5 bases, with 5 bases between the two germline ends. The V gene's germline CDR1 is SGHRS and CDR2 YFSETQ. There are 12 residues in the CDR3.

This clonotype has more than one count but fewer than ten. At one boundary the junction diverges from the germline segment, which might be a read error. V is TRBV6-1 and J is TRBJ1-3; unclear D gene. CDR1 and CDR2 from the germline V gene are MNHNS and SASEGT. The CDR3 is 14 amino acids. The CDR3 spells CATSRYSAGNTIYF. The CDR3 nucleotides read TGTGCCACCAGTCGGTACTCGGCTGGAAACACCATATATTTT.

A few counts support this clonotype. The chain employs TRBV6-2 or TRBV6-3 and TRBJ1-6, with no clear D. Germline CDR1 and CDR2: MNHEY and SVGEGT. Trimming removed 8 bases at V and 9 bases at J, with 17 bases between. This CDR3 spans 14 amino acids. CDR3 nucleotides: TGTGCCAGCGGTGACCAGATCTCTAGTTCACCCCTCCACTTT. Amino acid sequence: CASGDQISSSPLHF.

The chain recombines TRBV6-5 with TRBJ1-1; D not resolved. CDR1 and CDR2 (germline): MNHEY, SVGAGI. V gave up 2 bases and J gave up 4 bases, with 5 bases separating them. The CDR3 loop spans 12 amino acids. The CDR3 DNA is TGTGCCAGCAGTTACAGGGCCACTGAAGCTTTCTTT. Protein: CASSYRATEAFF.

V is TRBV9 and J is TRBJ2-7, with a possible D match to TRBD1 (6 bases). Germline CDR1 is SGDLS and CDR2 is YYNGEE. Trimming cost V 4 bases and J 0 bases, with 14 bases left between them. The CDR3 loop spans 15 amino acids. CDR3 nucleotides: TGTGCCAGCAGCCCGACGTCAGGGGCCTCCTACGAGCAGTACTTC. It yields the protein CASSPTSGASYEQYF.

The gene calls are TRBV5-1 and TRBJ2-7; D ambiguous. This CDR3 contains 15 residues. V was shortened by 0 bases and J by 6 bases, with 16 bases between the two germline ends. Germline CDR1 and CDR2: SGHRS and YFSETQ. The CDR3 region has the DNA TGCGCCAGCAGCTTGGCTTCACGAGGTGGTAGCGAGCAGTACTTC. As protein: CASSLASRGGSEQYF.

The chain combines TRBV7-2 with TRBJ1-6; D uncertain. Per germline, CDR1 SGHTA and CDR2 FQGNSA. The CDR3 length is 15 residues. Trimming removed 4 bases from V and 0 bases from J, with 7 bases in between. The CDR3 coding sequence is TGTGCCAGCAGCTCCGAGAGCTCCTATAATTCACCCCTCCACTTT. It is translated as CASSSESSYNSPLHF.

The chain joins TRBV6-1 to TRBJ1-3, with D possibly being TRBD1 (6 bases). This CDR3 region has 16 residues. Germline V gives CDR1 MNHNS, CDR2 SASEGT. V was trimmed by 5 bases and J by 0 bases, leaving 14 bases between them. CDR3 loop: CASSPRQASSGNTIYF. In DNA, the CDR3 is TGTGCCAGCAGTCCCCGACAGGCCTCCTCTGGAAACACCATATATTTT.

The gene calls are TRBV7-9 and TRBJ1-2; 8 bases match TRBD1. The germline CDR1 and CDR2 sequences are SEHNR and FQNEAQ (reference sequence). This CDR3 region has 16 residues. V was clipped by 3 bases and J by 3 bases; unmatched bases: 9. The CDR3 DNA reads TGTGCCAGCAGCTTTTCCACCGTGACAGGGGACTATGGCTACACCTTC. Translated: CASSFSTVTGDYGYTF.